Given below is one TCR beta chain in context. Its antigen remains unidentified. The CDR3 consists of 12 residues. These data belong to a study of T cells in narcolepsy. Across the study: Enrolled donors included narcolepsy type 1 or type 2 patients and healthy controls. Regarding the study as a whole: No autoreactive T cell clone sequences appeared in some memory CD4+ repertoires. HCRT-specific and TRIB2-specific autoreactive clonotypes appeared among same-patient CSF and blood CD4+ clonotypes.

Libraries were prepared by immunoSEQ multiplex PCR; TCRdb keeps only in-frame clonotypes and omits some of them. This table has fewer than 40,000 clones, about nine tenths appearing once. The chain carries TRBV1 and TRBJ1-3. TRBV1 represents a pseudogene. The material sequenced was CD45RA- memory CD4+ T cells from PBMCs. The source is a human donor with narcolepsy. The DNA for the CDR3 is TGCACCAGCAGCCAAGTACGAAACACCATATATTTT. Encoded protein: CTSSQVRNTIYF.